A selection of T cell receptor beta chains follows, all from one sample in a study of esophageal squamous cell carcinoma under preoperative chemotherapy. Each CDR3 protein is one row after TCRdb ran MiXCR on the PCR reads. This sample yields tens of thousands of distinct CDR3 sequences, of which roughly half are seen a single time; 12% belongs to the top ten. This material was collected from a patient given preoperative chemotherapy. The receptor source for this set is a human donor with esophageal squamous cell carcinoma. The donor label of this sample is uncertain. Both conserved end residues are part of each CDR3. D genes are given only for firm matches. The size field is filled for only some rows; it gives once, few, many or a size class.

TRBJ2-7 TRBV10-3 . . CAIRQAYEQYF TGTGCCATCAGGCAAGCTTACGAGCAGTACTTC
TRBJ2-4 TRBV7-3 . TRBD2 CASSLRPGGGIKNIQYF TGTGCCAGCAGCTTGAGACCGGGGGGAGGGATCAAAAACATCCAGTACTTC
TRBJ2-4 TRBV7-2 . . CATSLGGPDQETQYF TGTGCCACGAGCCTCGGGGGCCCAGACCAAGAGACTCAGTACTTC
TRBJ2-3 TRBV7-8 . . CASSPEDGVGGDTDTQYF TGTGCCAGCAGCCCCGAGGATGGAGTGGGCGGTGACACAGATACGCAGTATTTT
TRBJ2-1 TRBV5-1 few TRBD2 CASSLDLRERHNEQFF TGCGCCAGCAGCTTGGATTTGCGGGAGAGGCACAATGAGCAGTTCTTC
TRBJ2-7 TRBV7-2 medium-sized . CASSLGVKSYEQYF TGTGCCAGCAGCTTAGGGGTTAAGTCCTACGAGCAGTACTTC
TRBJ2-1 TRBV19 many TRBD1 CASRDRGQSSYNEQFF TGTGCCAGTAGGGACAGGGGCCAAAGCTCCTACAATGAGCAGTTCTTC
TRBJ2-4 TRBV7-2 . . CARSAKNIQYF TGTGCCAGGAGCGCCAAAAACATTCAGTACTTC
TRBJ2-5 TRBV11-2 . . CASSSLAGVETQYF TGTGCCAGCAGCTCATTAGCTGGAGTAGAGACCCAGTACTTC
TRBJ2-1 TRBV27 few TRBD1 CASSSGTGGFHEQFF TGTGCCAGCAGTTCCGGGACAGGGGGCTTCCATGAGCAGTTCTTC
TRBJ2-5 TRBV27 . . CASSQRPPTVGTEQYF TGTGCCAGCAGCCAACGCCCCCCCACTGTGGGGACTGAGCAGTACTTC
TRBJ2-7 TRBV5-4 . TRBD2 CASSFNLAGAEQYF TGTGCCAGCAGCTTTAATCTAGCGGGTGCCGAGCAGTACTTC
TRBJ2-3 TRBV7-2 . . CASSSGVRAKDIQYF TGTGCCAGCAGCTCGGGGGTGAGGGCGAAAGACATTCAGTATTTC
TRBJ2-1 TRBV12-3/TRBV12-4 . TRBD2 CASSPTSGEHNEQFF TGTGCCAGCAGTCCTACTAGCGGGGAACACAATGAGCAGTTCTTC
TRBJ2-2 TRBV27 few . CASSYTGPGELFF TGTGCCAGCAGTTATACCGGACCCGGGGAGCTGTTTTTT
TRBJ2-3 TRBV7-2 medium-sized TRBD2 CASRTTSSGSVPDTQYF TGTGCCAGCAGGACCACCTCTAGCGGGAGTGTACCAGATACGCAGTATTTT
TRBJ2-6 TRBV7-2 . . CASSFRGSGANVLTF TGTGCCAGCAGCTTCAGGGGTTCTGGGGCCAACGTCCTGACTTTC
TRBJ2-1 TRBV6-1 many . CASSEEAYEQFF TGTGCCAGCAGTGAAGAAGCCTACGAGCAGTTCTTC
TRBJ2-5 TRBV7-7 medium-sized . CASSTGHQETQYF TGTGCTAGCAGCACCGGCCATCAAGAGACCCAGTACTTC
TRBJ2-5 TRBV29-1 . TRBD2 CSVESTSGRKTQYF TGCAGCGTTGAAAGCACTAGCGGGAGGAAGACCCAGTACTTC